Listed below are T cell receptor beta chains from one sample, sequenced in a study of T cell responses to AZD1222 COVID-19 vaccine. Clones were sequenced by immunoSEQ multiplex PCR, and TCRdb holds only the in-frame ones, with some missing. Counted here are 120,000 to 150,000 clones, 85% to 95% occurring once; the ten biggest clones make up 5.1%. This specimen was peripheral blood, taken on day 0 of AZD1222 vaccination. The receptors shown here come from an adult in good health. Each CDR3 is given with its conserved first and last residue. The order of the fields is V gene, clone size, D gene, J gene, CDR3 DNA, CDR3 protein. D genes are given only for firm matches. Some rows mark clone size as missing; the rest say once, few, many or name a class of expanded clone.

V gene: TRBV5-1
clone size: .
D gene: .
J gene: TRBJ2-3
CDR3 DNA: TGCGCCAGCAGCTTGGGGGCGGGAAGTGGCACAGATACGCAGTATTTT
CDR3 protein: CASSLGAGSGTDTQYF

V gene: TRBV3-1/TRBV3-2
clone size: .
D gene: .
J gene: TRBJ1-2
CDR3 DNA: TGTGCCAGCAACTCAGGGGAAGGTGGCTACACCTTC
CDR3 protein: CASNSGEGGYTF

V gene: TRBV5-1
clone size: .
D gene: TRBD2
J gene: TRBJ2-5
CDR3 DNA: TGCGCCAGCAGCTTGGAGACTAGCGGCAATTGGGAGACCCAGTACTTC
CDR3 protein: CASSLETSGNWETQYF

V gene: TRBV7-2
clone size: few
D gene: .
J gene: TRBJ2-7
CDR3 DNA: TGTGCCAGCAGCAGAACAGGGGGGGACTACGAGCAGTACTTC
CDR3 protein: CASSRTGGDYEQYF

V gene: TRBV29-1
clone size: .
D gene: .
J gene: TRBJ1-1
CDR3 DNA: TGCAGCGTTGAAGAGCGAGCGAACACTGAAGCTTTCTTT
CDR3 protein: CSVEERANTEAFF

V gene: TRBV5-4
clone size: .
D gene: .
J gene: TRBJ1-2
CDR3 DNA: TGTGCCAGCAGCTTGATATGGGGGGCTGTATCTAACTATGGCTACACCTTC
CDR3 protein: CASSLIWGAVSNYGYTF

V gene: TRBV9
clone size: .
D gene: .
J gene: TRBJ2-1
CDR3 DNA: TGTGCCAGCAGCCCCCGGGACCGAGCCTCCTACAATGAGCAGTTCTTC
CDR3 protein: CASSPRDRASYNEQFF

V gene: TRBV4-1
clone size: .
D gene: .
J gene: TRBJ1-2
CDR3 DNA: TGCGCCAGCAGCCAAGAGCCAGGGGTAGGGTATGGCTACACCTTC
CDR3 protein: CASSQEPGVGYGYTF

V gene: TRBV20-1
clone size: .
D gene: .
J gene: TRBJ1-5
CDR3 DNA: TGCAGTGCTAGTTCGGCTCAAGGACCCAATCAGCCCCAGCATTTT
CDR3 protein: CSASSAQGPNQPQHF

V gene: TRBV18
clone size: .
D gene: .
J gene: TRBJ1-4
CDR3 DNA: TGTGCCAGCTCCCCGGGGGCAGGGGATGGTGAAAAACTGTTTTTT
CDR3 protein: CASSPGAGDGEKLFF

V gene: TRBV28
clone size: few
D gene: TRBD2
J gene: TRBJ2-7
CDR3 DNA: TGTGCCAGCAGTTCCCCATGGACTAGCGGGACCTACGAGCAGTACTTC
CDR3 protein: CASSSPWTSGTYEQYF

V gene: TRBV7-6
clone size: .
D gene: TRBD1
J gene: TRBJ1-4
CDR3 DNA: TGTGCCAGCAGCTTGGCAGGGGGCAGTAATGAAAAACTGTTTTTT
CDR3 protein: CASSLAGGSNEKLFF

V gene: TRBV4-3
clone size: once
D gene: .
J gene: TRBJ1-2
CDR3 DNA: TGCGCCAGCAGCCAAGAGGGTAGTGGGACCCCGTATGGCTACACCTTC
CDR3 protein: CASSQEGSGTPYGYTF

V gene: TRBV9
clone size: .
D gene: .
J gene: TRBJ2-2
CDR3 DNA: TGTGCCAGCAGCGTAGTCCAGAACACCGGGGAGCTGTTTTTT
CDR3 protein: CASSVVQNTGELFF

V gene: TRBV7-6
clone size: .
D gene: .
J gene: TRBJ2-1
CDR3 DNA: TGTGCCAGCAGCTTAAAAGGGGGAAATGAGCAGTTCTTC
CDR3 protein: CASSLKGGNEQFF

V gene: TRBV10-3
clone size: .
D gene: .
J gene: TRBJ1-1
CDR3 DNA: TGTGCCATCAGTCAGCAGGACAGCTTGAACACTGAAGCTTTCTTT
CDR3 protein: CAISQQDSLNTEAFF